Below, 10 T cell receptor beta chains from the same sample are listed, as sequenced in a study of cytomegalovirus exposure and HLA in healthy donors. PCR used 60 Vbeta primers and 13 Jbeta primers. Sequencing was performed with immunoSEQ multiplex PCR; in TCRdb, only in-frame clones are kept and a portion is missing. The sample contains approximately 170,000 clones, 70% of which appear only once. Sample: PBMCs. The receptors derive from a man in his late teens or twenties in good health and CMV-seropositive.

The genes are TRBV28 and TRBJ2-3; perhaps TRBD1 as D (6 bases). There are 15 residues in the CDR3. CDR1 is MDHEN, CDR2 SYDVKM, per germline. V was cut by 2 bases and J by 8 bases, with 17 bases left in between. The CDR3 DNA follows: TGTGCCAGCAGTTTAGTAGGTCAGGGGCGTGGTACGCAGTATTTT. Translation gives CASSLVGQGRGTQYF.

The table lists this clone with a few counts. The chain has TRBV19 and TRBJ2-1; TRBD1 matches 9 bases. J lost 8 bases, V lost 2 bases, and 16 bases had no gene match. The germline CDR1 and CDR2 sequences are LNHDA and SQIVND (reference sequence). The CDR3 extends over 18 amino acids. The CDR3 DNA sequence: TGTGCCAGTAGTATACCGTCCCCCCGGACAGGGGTGAAGTATGAGCAGTTCTTC. It specifies CASSIPSPRTGVKYEQFF.

The chain joins TRBV28 to TRBJ2-2; TRBD1 matches 9 bases. The CDR3 runs 16 residues. Germline CDR1 is MDHEN and CDR2 is SYDVKM. Trimming took 2 bases from V and 8 from J; bases not matched to a gene: 9. CDR3 region: CASSLPSDRGRGELFF. CDR3 DNA sequence: TGTGCCAGCAGTTTACCTTCCGACAGGGGGAGAGGGGAGCTGTTTTTT.

The V gene is TRBV9, the J gene TRBJ1-2, with TRBD1 matching 8 bases. V lost 3 bases and J lost 0; bases outside the gene matches: 16. Germline CDR1 SGDLS, CDR2 YYNGEE. The CDR3 has 19 amino acids. CDR3 loop: CASSDRPGQAELANYGYTF. CDR3 sequence (DNA): TGTGCCAGCAGCGATCGTCCGGGACAGGCCGAGTTAGCTAACTATGGCTACACCTTC.

V is TRBV4-1 and J is TRBJ2-2, with D possibly TRBD2 on 6 matching bases. Per germline, CDR1 MGHRA and CDR2 YSYEKL. V lost 0 bases and J lost 5, with 16 bases in between. The length of the CDR3 is 17 residues. CDR3 bases: TGCGCCAGCAGCCAAGATGTGGTCGGGAGAAGGACCGGGGAGCTGTTTTTT. Its translation: CASSQDVVGRRTGELFF.

The chain is built from TRBV29-1 and TRBJ2-1; TRBD2 aligns across 8 bases. Germline V gene lookup returns CDR1 SQVTM and CDR2 ANQGSEA. After removal of 7 bases from V and 9 bases from J, the junction contained 8 bases not matched to a gene. This CDR3 contains 12 residues. CDR3 in amino acids: CSAKITSGEQFF. In DNA form, the CDR3 reads TGCAGCGCGAAGATCACTAGCGGTGAGCAGTTCTTC.

The chain couples TRBV5-4 to TRBJ2-1; 11 bases match TRBD2. V shed 0 bases and J 8 bases; nucleotides not matched to a gene: 7. This CDR3 region has 16 residues. In germline, CDR1 is SGHNT, CDR2 YYREEE (reference sequence). CDR3: CASSLAVAGGPDEQFF. CDR3 nucleotide sequence: TGTGCCAGCAGCTTGGCCGTAGCGGGAGGGCCTGATGAGCAGTTCTTC.

This clone was seen a handful of times. The rearrangement joins TRBV5-1 to TRBJ2-1; 14 bases are shared with TRBD2. The germline V gene encodes CDR1 SGHRS and CDR2 YFSETQ. The CDR3 sequence is 15 residues long. The trim removed 4 bases at V and 9 bases at J, leaving 6 bases unmatched. The CDR3 region has the DNA TGCGCCAGCAGCGGGGGACTAGCGGGGGAGCCTGAGCAGTTCTTC. It encodes CASSGGLAGEPEQFF.

The chain is built from TRBV10-2 and TRBJ2-2; 10 positions match TRBD2. Trimming cost V 1 base and J 5 bases; bases outside gene matches: 7. Germline CDR1 is WSHSY and CDR2 is SAAADI. This CDR3 contains 17 residues. DNA of the CDR3: TGCGCCAGCAGTGAGTTCCTAGCGGGAGTTCGGACCGGGGAGCTGTTTTTT. Translating it yields CASSEFLAGVRTGELFF.

This sequence joins TRBV28 and TRBJ1-2, with 7 bases matching TRBD1. Germline assignment: CDR1 MDHEN and CDR2 SYDVKM. The CDR3 length is 12 residues. After removal of 6 bases from V and 7 bases from J, the junction contained 5 bases not matched to a gene. In DNA form, the CDR3 reads TGTGCCAGCAGGGACAGGACGGCTGGCTACACCTTC. It yields the protein CASRDRTAGYTF.